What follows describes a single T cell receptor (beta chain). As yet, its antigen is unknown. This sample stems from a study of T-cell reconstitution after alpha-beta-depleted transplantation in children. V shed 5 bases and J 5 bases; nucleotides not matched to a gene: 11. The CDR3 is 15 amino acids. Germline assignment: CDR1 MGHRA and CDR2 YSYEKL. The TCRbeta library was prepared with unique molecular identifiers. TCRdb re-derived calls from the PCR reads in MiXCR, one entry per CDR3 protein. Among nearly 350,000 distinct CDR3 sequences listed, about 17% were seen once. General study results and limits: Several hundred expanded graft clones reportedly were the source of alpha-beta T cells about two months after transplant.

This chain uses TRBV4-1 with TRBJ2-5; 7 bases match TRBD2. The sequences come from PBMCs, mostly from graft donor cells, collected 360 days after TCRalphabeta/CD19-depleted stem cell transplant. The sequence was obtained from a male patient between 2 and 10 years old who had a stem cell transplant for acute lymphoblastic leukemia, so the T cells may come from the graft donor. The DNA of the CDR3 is TGCGCCAGCAGCTCCAGGACTAGATTGGGGGAGACCCAGTACTTC. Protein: CASSSRTRLGETQYF.